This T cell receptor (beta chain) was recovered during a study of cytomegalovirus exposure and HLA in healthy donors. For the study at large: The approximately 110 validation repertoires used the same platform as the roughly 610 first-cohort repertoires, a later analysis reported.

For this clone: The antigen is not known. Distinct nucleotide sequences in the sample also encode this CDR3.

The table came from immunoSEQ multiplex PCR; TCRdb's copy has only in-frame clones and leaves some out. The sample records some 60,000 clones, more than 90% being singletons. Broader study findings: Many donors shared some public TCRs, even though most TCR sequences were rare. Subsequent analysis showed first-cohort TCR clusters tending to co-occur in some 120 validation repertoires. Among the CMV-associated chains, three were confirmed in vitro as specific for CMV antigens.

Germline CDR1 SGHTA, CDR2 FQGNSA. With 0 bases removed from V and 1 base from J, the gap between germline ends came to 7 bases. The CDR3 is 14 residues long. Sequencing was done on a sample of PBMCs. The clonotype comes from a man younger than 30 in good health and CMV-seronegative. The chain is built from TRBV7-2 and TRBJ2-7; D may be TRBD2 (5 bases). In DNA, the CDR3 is TGTGCCAGCAGCTTAGCAGGGAGTTCCTACGAGCAGTACTTC. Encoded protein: CASSLAGSSYEQYF. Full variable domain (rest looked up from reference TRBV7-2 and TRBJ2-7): GAGVSQSPSNKVTEKGKDVELRCDPISGHTALYWYRQSLGQGLEFLIYFQGNSAPDKSGLPSDRFSAERTGGSVSTLTIQRTQQEDSAVYLCASSLAGSSYEQYFGPGTRLTVT.